The 30 T cell receptor beta chains below come from one sample, sequenced in a study of beta chain features in type 1 diabetes. Expressed TCRB transcripts were sequenced because the isolated RNA had all been reverse transcribed beforehand. TCRdb keeps only in-frame clones here, not all; method: immunoSEQ multiplex PCR. This table holds 15,000 to 20,000 clones, 50% found once. Sequenced sample: stem cell memory CD4+ T cells from blood. These receptors all stem from a man between 18 and 29 years old in good health.

The V and J genes are TRBV4-3 and TRBJ2-1; 13 nucleotides align to TRBD2. CDR1 and CDR2 from the germline V gene are LGHNA and YSLEER. V trimming: 0 bases; J trimming: 9 bases; junction bases outside the gene matches: 8. The CDR3 consists of 17 residues. This chain's CDR3 is CASSQDELAGGPGEQFF. The DNA of the CDR3 is TGCGCCAGCAGCCAAGATGAACTAGCGGGGGGGCCGGGTGAGCAGTTCTTC.

To note about this clone: An end of the junction differs from the germline gene, which may be a read error. The CDR3 here is CASSLSGRLNEQFF. CDR3 nucleotides: TGTGCTAGCAGCCTTAGCGGGAGGCTCAATGAGCAGTTCTTC. This chain links TRBV7-7 with TRBJ2-1, with TRBD2 identical over 10 bases. The CDR3 extends over 14 amino acids. Germline CDR1 SSHAT, CDR2 FNYEAQ (reference sequence).

This clone was seen more than once but under ten times. This chain links TRBV18 with TRBJ2-3; 10 bases map to TRBD2. J lost 4 bases, V lost 3 bases, and 7 bases had no gene match. In germline, CDR1 is KGHSH, CDR2 LQKENI. There are 16 residues in the CDR3. CDR3 DNA sequence: TGTGCCAGCTCACCCTCCGGGACTAGCGCTTCAGATACGCAGTATTTT. This sequence encodes CASSPSGTSASDTQYF.

In its sample, this clone was seen a few times. The CDR3 nucleotides are TGTGCCAGCACCGGACAGGGGGTGGAAGTCGCAGATACGCAGTATTTT. Encoded protein: CASTGQGVEVADTQYF. This chain links TRBV28 with TRBJ2-3, with 10 nucleotides matching TRBD1. The CDR3 covers 16 residues. From germline, CDR1 is MDHEN and CDR2 SYDVKM. Losses at the gene ends were 7 bases for V and 4 bases for J; bases not matched to a gene: 11. The full variable domain, completed using reference TRBV28 and TRBJ2-3, is DVKVTQSSRYLVKRTGEKVFLECVQDMDHENMFWYRQDPGLGLRLIYFSYDVKMKEKGDIPEGYSVSREKKERFSLILESASTNQTSMYLCASTGQGVEVADTQYFGPGTRLTVL.

The table lists this clone with a count of one. The J gene is TRBJ1-4, the V gene TRBV15, with 7 bases that match TRBD1. CDR1 is LNHNV and CDR2 is YYDKDF in the germline V gene (reference sequence). The CDR3 is 16 residues long. V was pared by 0 bases and J by 1 base, with 2 bases of the junction left unmatched. The CDR3 spells CATSRDQGGTNEKLFF. The CDR3 DNA reads as TGTGCCACCAGCAGAGATCAGGGGGGAACTAATGAAAAACTGTTTTTT.

This sequence joins TRBV4-3 and TRBJ2-1; TRBD2 matches 9 bases. V gave up 4 bases and J gave up 4 bases; unmatched junction bases: 11. Germline-derived CDR1 and CDR2 are LGHNA and YSLEER. The CDR3 consists of 17 residues. The chain's CDR3 is CASSRLPLSGGYNEQFF. The CDR3 DNA follows: TGCGCCAGCAGCCGACTCCCTCTGAGCGGGGGGTACAATGAGCAGTTCTTC.

This chain connects TRBV18 to TRBJ1-2, with TRBD1 matching 7 bases. This CDR3 spans 16 amino acids. V trimming: 4 bases; J trimming: 0 bases; junction bases outside the gene matches: 8. Looked up from germline, CDR1 is KGHSH and CDR2 is LQKENI. CDR3 nucleotide sequence: TGTGCCAGCTCACAGGGTTCGACAGGGACTAACTATGGCTACACCTTC. It encodes CASSQGSTGTNYGYTF.

The V call is TRBV2, the J call TRBJ1-1; maybe TRBD1 (6 bases). Trimming stripped 7 bases from V and 8 bases from J, with 17 bases between. The germline CDR1 and CDR2 sequences are SNHLY and FYNNEI. The CDR3 extends over 13 amino acids. CDR3 sequence: CASTRDRTSEAFF. The CDR3, as DNA: TGTGCCAGCACCCGCGACAGGACCAGCGAAGCTTTCTTT.

This chain links TRBV5-1 with TRBJ1-4; D gene uncertain. The CDR3 has 16 residues. The ends were cut back, 0 bases at V and 1 base at J, with 10 bases in the middle. Germline loops: CDR1 SGHRS, CDR2 YFSETQ. The CDR3 region is CASSLGAGGTNEKLFF. CDR3 bases: TGCGCCAGCAGCTTGGGGGCAGGAGGAACTAATGAAAAACTGTTTTTT.

This clone was detected a few times. This chain joins TRBV5-1 and TRBJ2-3; D is unclear. The length of the CDR3 is 15 residues. Trimming took off 0 bases at V and 5 bases at J, with 13 bases between the two ends. The germline CDR1 and CDR2 sequences are SGHRS and YFSETQ. CDR3 residues: CASSLALVQKDTQYF. CDR3 DNA: TGCGCCAGCAGCTTGGCGCTAGTGCAAAAAGATACGCAGTATTTT.

The count of this clone is one. This chain connects TRBV9 to TRBJ2-3, with TRBD2 matching over 8 bases. This CDR3 is built from 16 residues. V was clipped by 2 bases and J by 6 bases; unmatched bases: 11. From germline, CDR1 is SGDLS and CDR2 YYNGEE. The CDR3 loop is CASSVFGGEQYDTQYF. The CDR3 region has the DNA TGTGCCAGCAGCGTCTTCGGGGGGGAGCAGTATGATACGCAGTATTTT.

The chain carries TRBV7-2 and TRBJ2-5; D uncertain. Between the trimmed V and J ends, which lost 1 base and 1 base, there was a span of 10 bases. Germline V lookup: CDR1 SGHTA, CDR2 FQGNSA. This CDR3 has 15 residues. As DNA, the CDR3 is TGTGCCAGCAGCTTAGGGGCAATCTTCCAAGAGACCCAGTACTTC. Residues: CASSLGAIFQETQYF. The variable domain in full, completed from reference TRBV7-2 and TRBJ2-5, reads GAGVSQSPSNKVTEKGKDVELRCDPISGHTALYWYRQSLGQGLEFLIYFQGNSAPDKSGLPSDRFSAERTGGSVSTLTIQRTQQEDSAVYLCASSLGAIFQETQYFGPGTRLLVL.

V is TRBV19 and J is TRBJ2-7, with 10 bases matching TRBD2. V was pared by 4 bases and J by 2 bases, with 2 bases of the junction left unmatched. CDR1 and CDR2 from the germline V gene are LNHDA and SQIVND (reference sequence). The CDR3 has 14 residues. This chain's CDR3 is CASSTTSGAYEQYF. The CDR3 DNA reads as TGTGCCAGTAGTACTACTAGCGGGGCCTACGAGCAGTACTTC.

A few counts support this clone. The chain uses TRBV7-2 and TRBJ2-6; perhaps TRBD1 as D (5 bases). The germline V gene has CDR1 SGHTA and CDR2 FQGNSA. There are 16 residues in the CDR3. The germline V and J ends were trimmed by 2 bases and 0 bases, with 8 bases remaining between them. The CDR3 sequence is CASSLMGLSGANVLTF. As DNA, the CDR3 is TGTGCCAGCAGCTTAATGGGGCTCTCTGGGGCCAACGTCCTGACTTTC.

The chain couples TRBV2 to TRBJ1-5; the D gene is possibly TRBD1 (5 bases). The V end was cut by 3 bases, the J end by 7 bases, with 16 bases between. The germline V gene encodes CDR1 SNHLY and CDR2 FYNNEI. CDR3 size: 15 residues. Here the CDR3 reads CASSEVRGVDQPQHF. CDR3 DNA: TGTGCCAGCAGTGAGGTCCGGGGGGTAGACCAGCCCCAGCATTTT.

The chain couples TRBV28 to TRBJ2-3; D is possibly TRBD2 (6 bases). The CDR3 runs to 15 residues. Germline V CDR1 and CDR2: MDHEN, SYDVKM. V was cut by 5 bases and J by 5 bases, with 17 bases left in between. The chain's CDR3 is CASSLGRGRIDTQYF. CDR3 nucleotides: TGTGCCAGCAGTCTCGGACGAGGGAGGATAGATACGCAGTATTTT.

The chain has TRBV9 and TRBJ2-7; 9 nucleotides align to TRBD1. V lost 0 bases to trimming and J lost 4 bases; unmatched junction nucleotides: 14. The CDR3 has 18 residues. The germline gives CDR1 SGDLS, CDR2 YYNGEE. The DNA of the CDR3 is TGTGCCAGCAGCGTAGGCTTAAGCAGGGACAGGGAAAGATACGAGCAGTACTTC. Protein: CASSVGLSRDRERYEQYF.

The chain links TRBV19 to TRBJ1-5; no reliable D call. V gave up 1 base and J gave up 3 bases, with 10 bases separating them. The CDR3 spans 15 residues. CDR1 and CDR2 (germline): LNHDA, SQIVND (reference sequence). The CDR3 spells CASSIGSRTNQPQHF. As DNA, the CDR3 is TGTGCCAGTAGTATAGGATCCAGAACCAATCAGCCCCAGCATTTT. The entire variable domain, with the rest obtained from reference TRBV19 and TRBJ1-5, is as follows: DGGITQSPKYLFRKEGQNVTLSCEQNLNHDAMYWYRQDPGQGLRLIYYSQIVNDFQKGDIAEGYSVSREKKESFPLTVTSAQKNPTAFYLCASSIGSRTNQPQHFGDGTRLSIL.

The gene calls are TRBV4-1 and TRBJ1-4; 9 nucleotides match TRBD1. After removal of 0 bases from V and 8 bases from J, the junction contained 7 bases not matched to a gene. This CDR3 spans 16 amino acids. Germline V gene data show CDR1 as MGHRA and CDR2 as YSYEKL. CDR3: CASSQDLGQGREKLFF. The CDR3 coding sequence is TGCGCCAGCAGCCAAGATTTGGGACAGGGCCGAGAAAAACTGTTTTTT.

This chain links TRBV10-3 with TRBJ2-1; 7 bases match TRBD1. CDR1 ENHRY and CDR2 SYGVKD come from the germline V gene. The CDR3 extends over 18 amino acids. V dropped 0 bases and J dropped 2; count of bases not matched to a gene: 10. The CDR3 is CAISESVGRGQTYNEQFF. In nucleotides, the CDR3 is TGTGCCATCAGTGAGTCGGTGGGTCGGGGACAGACCTACAATGAGCAGTTCTTC.

In its sample, this clone was seen a few times. The V gene is TRBV18, the J gene TRBJ2-4, with D tentatively TRBD2 (6 bases). CDR3 length equals 13 residues. CDR1 is KGHSH, CDR2 LQKENI, per germline. V lost 2 bases and J 4 bases, leaving 6 bases between the germline ends. The CDR3 DNA reads TGTGCCAGCTCACCAGGGGGGAAAAACATTCAGTACTTC. Protein sequence: CASSPGGKNIQYF.

The rearrangement links TRBV7-2 to TRBJ2-4; no clear D gene. V lost 4 bases to trimming and J lost 9 bases, with 22 bases between them. The CDR3 consists of 16 residues. Germline CDR1 and CDR2: SGHTA and FQGNSA. The CDR3 DNA follows: TGTGCCAGCAGCTCAATACCCCCCCCCGGTGCCGGCATTCAGTACTTC. Translated: CASSSIPPPGAGIQYF.

The chain has TRBV2 and TRBJ2-3, with D uncertain. This CDR3 is 13 amino acids long. The germline CDR1 and CDR2 sequences are SNHLY and FYNNEI. Trimming stripped 6 bases from V and 2 bases from J, with 9 bases between. The CDR3 nucleotides are TGTGCCAGCAGACGCACACCCACAGATACGCAGTATTTT. It yields the protein CASRRTPTDTQYF.

CDR3 bases: TGTGCCTGGAGTGTTGGGCGGGTGGAAAAACTGTTTTTT. Residues: CAWSVGRVEKLFF. The J gene is TRBJ1-4, the V gene TRBV30; D is ambiguous. The CDR3 runs to 13 residues. The ends were cut back, 0 bases at V and 8 bases at J, with 10 bases in the middle. The germline V gene has CDR1 GTSNPN and CDR2 SVGIG (reference sequence).

Comments on this clone: Compared with germline, one end of the junction differs, possibly owing to a read error. This chain uses TRBV7-7 with TRBJ2-2; 10 positions agree with TRBD2. The V gene's germline CDR1 is SSHAT and CDR2 FNYEAQ (reference sequence). The CDR3 has 17 residues. CDR3 sequence reads: CASSLGGSGRGPGELFF. The DNA for the CDR3 is TGTGCTAGCAGCTTAGGAGGAAGCGGGAGGGGTCCCGGGGAGCTGTTTTTT.

The chain has TRBV5-4 and TRBJ2-7; D possibly corresponds to TRBD1 (5 bases). This CDR3 has 15 amino acids. CDR1 and CDR2 (germline): SGHNT, YYREEE (reference sequence). Trimming removed 1 base from V and 5 bases from J, with 16 bases in between. CDR3 amino acids: CASSLSWQGSNEQYF. The CDR3 DNA reads as TGTGCCAGCAGCTTGTCTTGGCAGGGTAGCAACGAGCAGTACTTC.

This clone came up once. V usage is TRBV28 and J usage is TRBJ2-3, with D perhaps TRBD1 (5 bases). The germline gives CDR1 MDHEN, CDR2 SYDVKM. V was shortened by 7 bases and J by 4 bases, with 12 bases between the two germline ends. This CDR3 has 13 amino acids. The CDR3 reads CASTPGLSDTQYF. CDR3 DNA sequence: TGTGCCAGCACTCCAGGGTTATCAGATACGCAGTATTTT.

CDR3 nucleotides: TGTGCCATCAGTGTAGGACTAGCGGCCCGGCAGTTCTTC. It yields the protein CAISVGLAARQFF. The genes are TRBV10-3 and TRBJ2-1, with 10 bases that match TRBD2. Losses at the gene ends were 4 bases for V and 12 bases for J; bases not matched to a gene: 6. The germline gives CDR1 ENHRY, CDR2 SYGVKD. CDR3 size: 13 residues.

This clone was detected only a few times. V is TRBV28 and J is TRBJ2-7, with D possibly being TRBD2 (5 bases). V was shortened by 8 bases and J by 10 bases, with 12 bases between the two germline ends. The germline V gene encodes CDR1 MDHEN and CDR2 SYDVKM. The CDR3 is 10 residues long. Here the CDR3 DNA reads TGTGCCAGCGGGAGAGAGTTTCAGTACTTC. Encoded protein: CASGREFQYF.

This clone appeared a few times. The V and J genes are TRBV5-1 and TRBJ2-2, with TRBD1 identical over 7 bases. The CDR3 runs to 17 residues. Germline-derived CDR1 and CDR2 are SGHRS and YFSETQ. Losses at the gene ends were 0 bases for V and 1 base for J; bases not matched to a gene: 6. The CDR3 DNA reads TGCGCCAGCAGCTTGGCCCCGACAGGGAGGAACACCGGGGAGCTGTTTTTT. It codes for CASSLAPTGRNTGELFF.